The sequence of this T cell receptor (beta chain) was determined in a study of CD8+CD57+ T cells in acquired aplastic anemia. In the study overall: Average DNA yield from sorted CD4+ and CD8+ cells was around 3.2 ug. Among healthy donors, CD4+ cells averaged roughly 9.9 million reads.

The study profiled TCR beta VDJ and CDR3 using genomic DNA as template. TCRdb passed the reads through MiXCR, listing each CDR3 protein once. The sample contains approximately 70,000 distinct CDR3 sequences, over 45% of which appear only once. As regards this clonotype: What it recognizes is unknown. This may arise from a read error, as a much more abundant clone is one base away.

Study-wide results and limits: Overlapping CD8+ CDR3 repertoires of patients and controls contained approximately 28 shared sequences. Patient and control CD8+ Simpson's diversity was not significantly different.

Sequencing used sorted CD4+, CD8+, or CD8+CD57+ T cells (not recorded which) from PBMCs. This clonotype originated in a human donor in good health, serving as a control.

For the CDR3, the DNA is TGTGCCAGCTCATCCTACAGCGGCAATCAGCCCCAGCATTTT. Translation: CASSSYSGNQPQHF. The rearrangement links TRBV28 to TRBJ1-5, with D uncertain. This CDR3 region has 14 residues. Germline V gene lookup returns CDR1 MDHEN and CDR2 SYDVKM. Deletions cut 8 bases from V and 2 bases from J, with 13 bases between.